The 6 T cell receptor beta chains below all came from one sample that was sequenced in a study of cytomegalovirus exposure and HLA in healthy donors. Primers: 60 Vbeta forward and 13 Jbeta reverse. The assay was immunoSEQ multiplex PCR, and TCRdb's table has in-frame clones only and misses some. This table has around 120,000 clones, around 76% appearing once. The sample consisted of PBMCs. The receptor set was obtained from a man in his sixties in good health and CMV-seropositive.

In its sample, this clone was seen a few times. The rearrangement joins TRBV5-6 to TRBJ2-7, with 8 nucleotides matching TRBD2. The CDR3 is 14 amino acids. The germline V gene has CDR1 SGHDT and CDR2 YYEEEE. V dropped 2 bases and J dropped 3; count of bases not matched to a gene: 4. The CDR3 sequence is CASSFGTRVYEQYF. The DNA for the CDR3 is TGTGCCAGCAGCTTCGGGACTAGGGTCTACGAGCAGTACTTC.

For the CDR3, the DNA is TGTGCCAGCAGCTTACCAGGGGGGTTCGGCAATCAGCCCCAGCATTTT. It encodes CASSLPGGFGNQPQHF. V and J are TRBV7-2 and TRBJ1-5; TRBD1 aligns across 7 bases. CDR3 length equals 16 residues. Trimming removed 2 bases from V and 2 bases from J; junction bases left unmatched: 6. Germline lookup yields CDR1 SGHTA and CDR2 FQGNSA.

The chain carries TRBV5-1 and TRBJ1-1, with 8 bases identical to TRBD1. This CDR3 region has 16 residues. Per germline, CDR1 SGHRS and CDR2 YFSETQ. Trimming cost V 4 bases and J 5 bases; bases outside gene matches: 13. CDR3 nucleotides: TGCGCCAGCAGCACCTTAGGACAGGGAGGAGATACTGAAGCTTTCTTT. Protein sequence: CASSTLGQGGDTEAFF.

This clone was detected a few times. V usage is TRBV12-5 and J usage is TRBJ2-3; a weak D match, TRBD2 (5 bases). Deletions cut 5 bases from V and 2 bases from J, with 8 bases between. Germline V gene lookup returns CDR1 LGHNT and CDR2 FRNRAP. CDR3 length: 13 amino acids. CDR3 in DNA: TGTGCTAGTGGTCCGGGAATCACAGATACGCAGTATTTT. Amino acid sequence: CASGPGITDTQYF. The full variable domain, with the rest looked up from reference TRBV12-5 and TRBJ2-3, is DARVTQTPRHKVTEMGQEVTMRCQPILGHNTVFWYRQTMMQGLELLAYFRNRAPLDDSGMPKDRFSAEMPDATLATLKIQPSEPRDSAVYFCASGPGITDTQYFGPGTRLTVL.

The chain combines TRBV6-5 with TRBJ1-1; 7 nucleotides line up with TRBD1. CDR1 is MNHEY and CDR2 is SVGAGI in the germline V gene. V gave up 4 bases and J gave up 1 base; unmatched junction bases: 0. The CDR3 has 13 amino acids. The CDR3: CASSWTGNTEAFF. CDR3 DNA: TGTGCCAGCAGTTGGACAGGGAACACTGAAGCTTTCTTT.

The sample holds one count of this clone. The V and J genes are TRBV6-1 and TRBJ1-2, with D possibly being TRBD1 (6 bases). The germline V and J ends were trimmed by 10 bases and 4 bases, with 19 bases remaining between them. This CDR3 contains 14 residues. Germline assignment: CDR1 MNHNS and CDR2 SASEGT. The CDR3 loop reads CATWGSGQLYGYTF. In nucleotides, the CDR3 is TGTGCCACCTGGGGCTCCGGACAGCTCTATGGCTACACCTTC.